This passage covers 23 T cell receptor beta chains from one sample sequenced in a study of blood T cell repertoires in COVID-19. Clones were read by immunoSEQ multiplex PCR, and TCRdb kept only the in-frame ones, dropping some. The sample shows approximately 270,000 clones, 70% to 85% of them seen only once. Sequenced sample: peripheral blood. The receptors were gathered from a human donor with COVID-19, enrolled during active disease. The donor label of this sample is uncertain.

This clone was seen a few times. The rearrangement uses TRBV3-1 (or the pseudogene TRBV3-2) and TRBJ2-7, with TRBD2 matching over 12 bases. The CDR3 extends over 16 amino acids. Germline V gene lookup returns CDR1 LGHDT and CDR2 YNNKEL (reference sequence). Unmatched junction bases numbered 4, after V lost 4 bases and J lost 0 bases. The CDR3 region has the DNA TGTGCCAGCAGCCTACGGACTAGCGGGGCCTCCTACGAGCAGTACTTC. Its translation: CASSLRTSGASYEQYF.

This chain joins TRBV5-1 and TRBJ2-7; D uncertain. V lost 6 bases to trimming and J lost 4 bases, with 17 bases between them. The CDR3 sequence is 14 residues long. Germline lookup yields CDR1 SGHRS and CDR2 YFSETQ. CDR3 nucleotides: TGCGCCAGCACGATCTCCGGAGATAGATACGAGCAGTACTTC. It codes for CASTISGDRYEQYF.

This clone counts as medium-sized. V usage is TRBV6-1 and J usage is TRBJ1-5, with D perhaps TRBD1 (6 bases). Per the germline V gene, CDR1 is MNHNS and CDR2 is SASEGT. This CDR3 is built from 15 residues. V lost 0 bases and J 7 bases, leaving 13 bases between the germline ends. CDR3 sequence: CASSEARTGSQPQHF. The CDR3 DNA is TGTGCCAGCAGTGAAGCGAGAACAGGGAGCCAGCCCCAGCATTTT.

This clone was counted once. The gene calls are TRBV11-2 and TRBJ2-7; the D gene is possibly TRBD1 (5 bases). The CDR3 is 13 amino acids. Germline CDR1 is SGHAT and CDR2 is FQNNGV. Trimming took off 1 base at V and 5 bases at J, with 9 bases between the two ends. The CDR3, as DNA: TGTGCCAGCAGCTTAGGGATAGGGGACGAGCAGTACTTC. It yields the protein CASSLGIGDEQYF.

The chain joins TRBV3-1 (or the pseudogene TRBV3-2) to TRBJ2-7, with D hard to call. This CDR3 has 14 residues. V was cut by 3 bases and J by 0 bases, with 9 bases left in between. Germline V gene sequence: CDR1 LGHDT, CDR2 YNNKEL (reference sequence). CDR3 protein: CASSQTVSSYEQYF. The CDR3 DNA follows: TGTGCCAGCAGCCAGACTGTGAGCTCCTACGAGCAGTACTTC.

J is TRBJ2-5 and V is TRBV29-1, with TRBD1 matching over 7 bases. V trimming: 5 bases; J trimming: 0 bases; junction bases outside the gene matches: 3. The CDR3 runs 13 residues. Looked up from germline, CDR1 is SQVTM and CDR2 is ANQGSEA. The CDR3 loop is CSVSGTDQETQYF. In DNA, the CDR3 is TGCAGCGTTTCGGGGACAGACCAAGAGACCCAGTACTTC.

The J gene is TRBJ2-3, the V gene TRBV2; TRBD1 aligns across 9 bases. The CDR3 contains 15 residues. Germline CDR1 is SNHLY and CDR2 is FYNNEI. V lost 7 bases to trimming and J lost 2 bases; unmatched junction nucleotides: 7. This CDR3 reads CASIPDRGTTDTQYF. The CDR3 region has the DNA TGTGCCAGCATTCCGGACAGGGGTACCACAGATACGCAGTATTTT.

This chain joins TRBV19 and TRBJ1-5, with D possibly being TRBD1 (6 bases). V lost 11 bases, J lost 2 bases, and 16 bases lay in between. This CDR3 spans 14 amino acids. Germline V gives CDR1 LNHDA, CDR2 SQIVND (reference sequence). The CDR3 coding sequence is TGTGCCGGAGCAATAGGGGGTGGCAATCAGCCCCAGCATTTT. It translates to CAGAIGGGNQPQHF.

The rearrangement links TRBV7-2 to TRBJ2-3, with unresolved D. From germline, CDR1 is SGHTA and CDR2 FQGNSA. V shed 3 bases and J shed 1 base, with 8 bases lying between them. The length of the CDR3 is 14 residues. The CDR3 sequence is CASSLGPGTDTQYF. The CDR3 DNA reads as TGTGCCAGCAGCTTGGGCCCTGGCACAGATACGCAGTATTTT.

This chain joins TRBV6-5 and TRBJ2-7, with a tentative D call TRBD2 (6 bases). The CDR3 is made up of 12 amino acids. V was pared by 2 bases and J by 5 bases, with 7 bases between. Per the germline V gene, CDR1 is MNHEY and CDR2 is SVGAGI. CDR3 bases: TGTGCCAGCAGTTACGGGGGGAACGAGCAGTACTTC. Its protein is CASSYGGNEQYF.

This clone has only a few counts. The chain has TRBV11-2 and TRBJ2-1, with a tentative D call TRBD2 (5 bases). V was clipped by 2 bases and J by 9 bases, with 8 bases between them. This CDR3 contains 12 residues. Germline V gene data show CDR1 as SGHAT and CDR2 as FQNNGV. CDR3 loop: CASSLLAGEQFF. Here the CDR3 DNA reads TGTGCCAGCAGCTTACTGGCGGGTGAGCAGTTCTTC.

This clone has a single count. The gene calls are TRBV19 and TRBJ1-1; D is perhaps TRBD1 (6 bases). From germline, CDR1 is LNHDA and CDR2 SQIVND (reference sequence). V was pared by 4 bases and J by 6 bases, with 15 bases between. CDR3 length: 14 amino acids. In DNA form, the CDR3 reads TGTGCCAGTAGTACTTGGGGGCAGGGCCCTGAAGCTTTCTTT. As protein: CASSTWGQGPEAFF.

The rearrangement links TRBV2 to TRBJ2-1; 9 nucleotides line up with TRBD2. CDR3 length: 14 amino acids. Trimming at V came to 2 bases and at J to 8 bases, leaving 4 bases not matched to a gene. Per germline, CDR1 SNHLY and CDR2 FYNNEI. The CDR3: CASSERTSADEQFF. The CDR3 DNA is TGTGCCAGCAGTGAAAGGACTAGCGCAGATGAGCAGTTCTTC.

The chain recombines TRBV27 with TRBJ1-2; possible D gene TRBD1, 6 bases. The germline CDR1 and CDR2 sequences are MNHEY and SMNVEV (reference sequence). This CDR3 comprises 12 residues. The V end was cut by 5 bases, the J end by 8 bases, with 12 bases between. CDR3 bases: TGTGCCAGCAGTCCCAGGGGAACCGGCTACACCTTC. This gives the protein CASSPRGTGYTF.

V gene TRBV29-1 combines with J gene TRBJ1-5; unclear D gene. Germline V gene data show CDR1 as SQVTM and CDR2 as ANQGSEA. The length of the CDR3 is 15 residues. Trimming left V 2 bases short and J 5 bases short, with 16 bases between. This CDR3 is CSVEFRVGGDQPQHF. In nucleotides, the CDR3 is TGCAGCGTTGAATTCCGGGTGGGAGGTGATCAGCCCCAGCATTTT. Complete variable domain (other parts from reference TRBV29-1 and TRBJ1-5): SAVISQKPSRDICQRGTSLTIQCQVDSQVTMMFWYRQQPGQSLTLIATANQGSEATYESGFVIDKFPISRPNLTFSTLTVSNMSPEDSSIYLCSVEFRVGGDQPQHFGDGTRLSIL.

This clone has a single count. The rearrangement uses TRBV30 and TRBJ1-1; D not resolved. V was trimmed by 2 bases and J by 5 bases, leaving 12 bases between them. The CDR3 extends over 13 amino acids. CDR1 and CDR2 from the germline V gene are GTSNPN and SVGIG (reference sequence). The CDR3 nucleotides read TGTGCCTGGAGTCCTACAGCATGGACTGAAGCTTTCTTT. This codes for CAWSPTAWTEAFF.

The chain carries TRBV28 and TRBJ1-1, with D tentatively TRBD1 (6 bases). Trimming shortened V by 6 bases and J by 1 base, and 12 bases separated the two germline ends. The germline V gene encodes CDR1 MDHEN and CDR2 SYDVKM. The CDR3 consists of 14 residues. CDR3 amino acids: CASSPQGKNTEAFF. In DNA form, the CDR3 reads TGTGCCAGCAGCCCGCAGGGGAAGAACACTGAAGCTTTCTTT. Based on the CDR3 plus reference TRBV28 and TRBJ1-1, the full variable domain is DVKVTQSSRYLVKRTGEKVFLECVQDMDHENMFWYRQDPGLGLRLIYFSYDVKMKEKGDIPEGYSVSREKKERFSLILESASTNQTSMYLCASSPQGKNTEAFFGQGTRLTVV.

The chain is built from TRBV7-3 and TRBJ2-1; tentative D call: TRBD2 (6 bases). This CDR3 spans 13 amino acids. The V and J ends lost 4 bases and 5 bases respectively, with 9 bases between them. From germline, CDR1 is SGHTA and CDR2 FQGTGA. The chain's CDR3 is CASSSGSDNEQFF. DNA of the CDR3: TGTGCCAGCAGCTCCGGGAGCGACAATGAGCAGTTCTTC.

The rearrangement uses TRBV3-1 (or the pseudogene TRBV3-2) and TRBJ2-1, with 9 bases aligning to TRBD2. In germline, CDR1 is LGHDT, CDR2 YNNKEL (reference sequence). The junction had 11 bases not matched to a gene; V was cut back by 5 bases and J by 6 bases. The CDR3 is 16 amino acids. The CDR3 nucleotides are TGTGCCAGCAGCTCCCCGCGGGCTAGCGGGACCAATGAGCAGTTCTTC. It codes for CASSSPRASGTNEQFF.

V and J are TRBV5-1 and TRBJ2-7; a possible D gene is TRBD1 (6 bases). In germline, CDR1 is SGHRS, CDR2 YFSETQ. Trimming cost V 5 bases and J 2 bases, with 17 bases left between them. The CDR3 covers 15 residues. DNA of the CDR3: TGCGCCAGCAGGGCAACAGGGCTTGAAACCTACGAGCAGTACTTC. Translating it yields CASRATGLETYEQYF.

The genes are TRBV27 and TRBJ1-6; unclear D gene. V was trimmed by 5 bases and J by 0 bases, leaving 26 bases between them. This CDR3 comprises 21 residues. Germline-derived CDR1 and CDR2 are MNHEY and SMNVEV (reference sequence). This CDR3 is CASSPRPIEEFLSSYNSPLHF. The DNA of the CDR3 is TGTGCCAGCAGTCCCCGGCCGATTGAGGAGTTTCTGAGCTCCTATAATTCACCCCTCCACTTT.

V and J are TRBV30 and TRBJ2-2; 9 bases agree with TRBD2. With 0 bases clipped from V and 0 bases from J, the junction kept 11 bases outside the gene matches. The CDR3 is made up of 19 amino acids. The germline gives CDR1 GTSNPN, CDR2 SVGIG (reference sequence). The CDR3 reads CAWSVYSGSYLSNTGELFF. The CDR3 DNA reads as TGTGCCTGGAGTGTTTATAGCGGGAGTTACCTTTCGAACACCGGGGAGCTGTTTTTT.

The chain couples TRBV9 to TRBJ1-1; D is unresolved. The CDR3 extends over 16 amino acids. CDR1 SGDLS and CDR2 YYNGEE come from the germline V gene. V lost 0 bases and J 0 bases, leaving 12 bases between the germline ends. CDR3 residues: CASSVDEGGLNTEAFF. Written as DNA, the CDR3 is TGTGCCAGCAGCGTAGATGAAGGAGGGTTGAACACTGAAGCTTTCTTT.